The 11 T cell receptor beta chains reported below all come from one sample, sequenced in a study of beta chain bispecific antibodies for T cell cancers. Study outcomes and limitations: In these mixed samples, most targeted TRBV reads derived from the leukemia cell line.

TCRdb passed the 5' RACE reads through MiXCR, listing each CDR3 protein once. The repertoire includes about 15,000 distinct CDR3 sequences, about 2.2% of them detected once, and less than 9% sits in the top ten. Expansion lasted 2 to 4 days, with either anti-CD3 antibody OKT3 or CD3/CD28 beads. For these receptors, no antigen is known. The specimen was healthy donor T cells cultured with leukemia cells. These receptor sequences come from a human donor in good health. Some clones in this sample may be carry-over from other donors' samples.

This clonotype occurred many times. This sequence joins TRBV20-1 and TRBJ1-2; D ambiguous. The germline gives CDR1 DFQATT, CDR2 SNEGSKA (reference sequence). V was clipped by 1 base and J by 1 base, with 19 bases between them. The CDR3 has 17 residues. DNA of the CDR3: TGCAGTGCTAGAGGACCTTTCTACAGAATTTATAACTATGGCTACACCTTC. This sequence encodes CSARGPFYRIYNYGYTF.

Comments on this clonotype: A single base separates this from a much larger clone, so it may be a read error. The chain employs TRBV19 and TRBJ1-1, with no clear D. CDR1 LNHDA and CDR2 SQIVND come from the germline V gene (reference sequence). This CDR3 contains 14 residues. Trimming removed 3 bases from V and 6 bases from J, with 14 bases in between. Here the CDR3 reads CASSIGGRRAEAFF. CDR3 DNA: TGTGCCAGTAGTATTGGAGGCCGAAGGGCTGAAGCTTTCTTT.

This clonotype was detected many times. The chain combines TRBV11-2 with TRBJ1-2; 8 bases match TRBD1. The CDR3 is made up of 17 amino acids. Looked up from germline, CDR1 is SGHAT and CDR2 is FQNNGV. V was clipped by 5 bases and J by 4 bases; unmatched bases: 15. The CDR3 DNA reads TGTGCCAGCAGCAACAGGGGGGGGGCACTAAATCCCTATGGCTACACCTTC. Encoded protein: CASSNRGGALNPYGYTF. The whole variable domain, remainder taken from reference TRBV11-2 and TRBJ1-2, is EAGVAQSPRYKIIEKRQSVAFWCNPISGHATLYWYQQILGQGPKLLIQFQNNGVVDDSQLPKDRFSAERLKGVDSTLKIQPAKLEDSAVYLCASSNRGGALNPYGYTFGSGTRLTVV.

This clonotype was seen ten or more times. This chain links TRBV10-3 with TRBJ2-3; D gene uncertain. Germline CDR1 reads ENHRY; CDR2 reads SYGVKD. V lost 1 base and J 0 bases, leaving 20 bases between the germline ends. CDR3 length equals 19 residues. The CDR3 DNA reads TGTGCCATCAGTGAGTTACCGCTCGAGGCAGGATTAAGCACAGATACGCAGTATTTT. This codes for CAISELPLEAGLSTDTQYF.

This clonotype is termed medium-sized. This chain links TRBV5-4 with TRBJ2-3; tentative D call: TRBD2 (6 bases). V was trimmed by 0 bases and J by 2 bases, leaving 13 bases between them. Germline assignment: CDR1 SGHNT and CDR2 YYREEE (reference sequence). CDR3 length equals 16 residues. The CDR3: CASSLGLDISTDTQYF. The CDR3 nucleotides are TGTGCCAGCAGCTTGGGACTAGATATATCCACAGATACGCAGTATTTT.

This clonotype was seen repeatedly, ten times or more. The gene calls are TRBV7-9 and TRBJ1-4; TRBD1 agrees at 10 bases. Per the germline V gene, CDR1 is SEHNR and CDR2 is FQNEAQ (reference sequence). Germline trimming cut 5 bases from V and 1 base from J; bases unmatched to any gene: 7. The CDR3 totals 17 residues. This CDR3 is CASSVRQGAVTNEKLFF. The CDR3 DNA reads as TGTGCCAGCAGCGTACGACAGGGGGCAGTAACTAATGAAAAACTGTTTTTT. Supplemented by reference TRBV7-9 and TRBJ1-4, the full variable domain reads DTGVSQNPRHKITKRGQNVTFRCDPISEHNRLYWYRQTLGQGPEFLTYFQNEAQLEKSRLLSDRFSAERPKGSFSTLEIQRTEQGDSAMYLCASSVRQGAVTNEKLFFGSGTQLSVL.

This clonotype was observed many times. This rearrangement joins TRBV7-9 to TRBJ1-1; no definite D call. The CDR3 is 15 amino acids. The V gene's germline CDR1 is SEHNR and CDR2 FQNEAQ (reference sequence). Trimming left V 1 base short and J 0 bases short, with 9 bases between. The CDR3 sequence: CASSLVGSMNTEAFF. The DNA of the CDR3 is TGTGCCAGCAGCTTAGTGGGGAGCATGAACACTGAAGCTTTCTTT.

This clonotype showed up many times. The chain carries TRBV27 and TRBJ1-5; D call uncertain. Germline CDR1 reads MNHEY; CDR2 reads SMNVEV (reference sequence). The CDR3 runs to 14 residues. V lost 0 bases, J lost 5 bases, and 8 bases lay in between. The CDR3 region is CASSLSGGDQPQHF. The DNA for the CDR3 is TGTGCCAGCAGTTTATCCGGCGGGGATCAGCCCCAGCATTTT.

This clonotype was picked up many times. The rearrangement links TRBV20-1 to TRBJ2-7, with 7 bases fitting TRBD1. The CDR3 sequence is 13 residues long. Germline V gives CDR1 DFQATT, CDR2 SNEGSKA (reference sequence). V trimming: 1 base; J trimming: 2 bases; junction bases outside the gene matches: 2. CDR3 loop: CSARGTGTYEQYF. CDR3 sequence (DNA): TGCAGTGCTAGAGGGACAGGAACCTACGAGCAGTACTTC.

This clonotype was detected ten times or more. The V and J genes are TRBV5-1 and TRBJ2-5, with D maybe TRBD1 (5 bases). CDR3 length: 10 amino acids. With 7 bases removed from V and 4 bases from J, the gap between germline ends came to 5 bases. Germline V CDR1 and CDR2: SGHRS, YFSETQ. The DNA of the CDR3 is TGCGCCAGCCAGGGAGAGACCCAGTACTTC. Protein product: CASQGETQYF.

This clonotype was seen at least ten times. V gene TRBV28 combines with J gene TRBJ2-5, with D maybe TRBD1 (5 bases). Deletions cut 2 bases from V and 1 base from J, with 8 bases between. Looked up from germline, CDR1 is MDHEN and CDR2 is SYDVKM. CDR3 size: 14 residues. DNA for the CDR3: TGTGCCAGCAGTTTAGTGACAGCCCAAGAGACCCAGTACTTC. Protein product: CASSLVTAQETQYF.